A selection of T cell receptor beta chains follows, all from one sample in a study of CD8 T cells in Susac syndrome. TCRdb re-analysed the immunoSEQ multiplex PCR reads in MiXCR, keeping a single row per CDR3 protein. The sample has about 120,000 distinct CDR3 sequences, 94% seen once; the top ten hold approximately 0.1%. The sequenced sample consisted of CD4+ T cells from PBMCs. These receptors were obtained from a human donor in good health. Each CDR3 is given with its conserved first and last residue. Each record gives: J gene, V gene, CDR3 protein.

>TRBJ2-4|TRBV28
CASDRQGAKNIQYF
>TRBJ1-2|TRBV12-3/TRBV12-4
CASSEGQGIGYTF
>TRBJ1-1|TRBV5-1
CASSNQGDTEAFF
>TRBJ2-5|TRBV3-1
CASTPDGSGLFETQYF
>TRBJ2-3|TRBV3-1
CASSLRGQDTQYF
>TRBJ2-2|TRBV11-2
CASSLYAGGTGELFF
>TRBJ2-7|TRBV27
CASRPLGDRGEQYF
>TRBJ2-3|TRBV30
CAWSEGVTDTQYF
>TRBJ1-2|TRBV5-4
CASSFGQNYGYTF
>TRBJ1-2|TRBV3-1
CASSPDRSHYGYTF
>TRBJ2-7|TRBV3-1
CASSQDRSWGKEVYEQYF
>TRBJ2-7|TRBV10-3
CAISEGTAPGTYEQYF
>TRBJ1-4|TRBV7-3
CASAQRGGEKLFF
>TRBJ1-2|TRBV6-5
CASSYSRPKDYGYTF
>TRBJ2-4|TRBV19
CASSIAAYERHIQYF
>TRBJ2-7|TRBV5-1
CANSPAGVREQYF
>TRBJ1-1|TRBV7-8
CASSLAENLNTEAFF
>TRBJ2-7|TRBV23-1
CASSRIFGVMDYEQYF
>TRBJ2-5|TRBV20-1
CSATKVAGGSKTQYF
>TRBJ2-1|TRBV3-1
CASSQDESGRAPFANEQFF
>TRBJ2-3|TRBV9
CASSVSPLPTDTQYF
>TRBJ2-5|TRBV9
CASSVAIGLASETQYF
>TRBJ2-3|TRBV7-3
CASSNPRAGDTQYF
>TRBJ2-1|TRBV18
CASSPRWVGEQFF